This TCR beta chain originates from a study of blood T cells in healthy people across ages. The CDR3 sequence is 14 residues long. CDR1 SGDLS and CDR2 YYNGEE come from the germline V gene. V lost 0 bases and J 2 bases, leaving 9 bases between the germline ends. The use of a sample-barcoded 5' primer and a J-beta primer mix characterized a second PCR of about 7 to 12 cycles. Every sample gave at least 2.5 million paired-end reads containing CDR3. One entry per CDR3 protein, called by TCRdb with MiXCR from the 5' RACE reads. The sample holds over 450,000 distinct CDR3 sequences, less than 25% seen once. Each of the donors had around 9 milliliters of peripheral blood drawn into EDTA-treated Vacutainer tubes. Extraction of total RNA produced a minimum of 5.5 micrograms from each sample. This sample was also put to use in a study of T cells of mothers and their children. Turning to that study: T cell clones that were persistent and microchimeric went undetected.

Sequencing input: blood. The chain uses TRBV9 and TRBJ2-7; D possibly corresponds to TRBD1 (6 bases). This clonotype originated in a boy between 10 and 17 years old in good health. As DNA, the CDR3 is TGTGCCAGCAGCGTAGCACAGGGAACCTACGAGCAGTACTTC. Its protein product is CASSVAQGTYEQYF.